Listed below are T cell receptor beta chains from one sample, sequenced in a study of identical twins. TCRdb itself ran the 5' RACE reads through MiXCR, one entry per CDR3 protein. The data hold about 810,000 distinct CDR3 sequences, with 12% observed a single time. The data also belong to a second study, concerning yellow fever vaccine responses in identical twins.

The sequenced material came from PBMCs. These receptors originate from a woman between 18 and 30 years old in good health. CDR3s include the opening cysteine and the closing phenylalanine or tryptophan. The D gene is left open where the match is weak. Size values are once, few and many counts, or a class for expanded clones, and some rows have none.

d_gene	j_gene	abundance	v_gene	CDR3aa	CDR3nt
TRBD1	TRBJ2-1	-	TRBV7-2	CASSSETGWGLDEQFF	TGTGCCAGCAGCTCGGAGACAGGGTGGGGCTTGGATGAGCAGTTCTTC
TRBD1	TRBJ1-1	few	TRBV10-3	CATSQGGTEAFF	TGTGCCACGTCACAGGGGGGCACTGAAGCTTTCTTT
TRBD2	TRBJ2-5	-	TRBV29-1	CSVDGLAGQETQYF	TGCAGCGTTGATGGACTAGCGGGGCAAGAGACCCAGTACTTC
-	TRBJ1-6	many	TRBV27	CASSFRVSYNSPLHF	TGTGCCAGCAGTTTTCGGGTTTCCTATAATTCACCCCTCCACTTT
-	TRBJ2-2	few	TRBV7-7	CASSLLYSNKPNTGELFF	TGTGCCAGCAGCTTACTCTATTCTAACAAACCGAACACCGGGGAGCTGTTTTTT
-	TRBJ2-3	-	TRBV20-1	CSAKSPGPRLGTDTQYF	TGCAGTGCCAAGAGCCCGGGACCCCGTTTAGGCACAGATACGCAGTATTTT
TRBD1	TRBJ2-7	few	TRBV6-5	CASSRTGWEQYF	TGTGCCAGCAGCAGGACAGGGTGGGAGCAGTACTTC
TRBD1	TRBJ2-5	few	TRBV28	CASSTDRGAETQYF	TGTGCCAGCAGCACGGACAGGGGTGCCGAGACCCAGTACTTC
TRBD2	TRBJ2-7	-	TRBV27	CASSPSSGRASYEQYF	TGTGCCAGCAGTCCATCAAGCGGGAGGGCCTCCTACGAGCAGTACTTC
-	TRBJ1-1	few	TRBV3-1	CASSRGSTEAFF	TGTGCCAGCAGCCGGGGGAGCACTGAAGCTTTCTTT
-	TRBJ1-2	few	TRBV7-9	CASSSGNTNYGYTF	TGTGCCAGCAGCTCCGGGAATACTAACTATGGCTACACCTTC
-	TRBJ2-2	-	TRBV2	CASRGTTGELFF	TGTGCCAGCAGAGGGACTACCGGGGAGCTGTTTTTT
-	TRBJ1-4	-	TRBV12-5	CASGLGGAREKLFF	TGTGCTAGTGGTTTGGGGGGGGCTCGGGAAAAACTGTTTTTT
TRBD2	TRBJ2-1	once	TRBV7-8	CTSSTRLAGGPNEQFF	TGTACCAGCAGCACCCGACTAGCGGGGGGCCCCAATGAGCAGTTCTTC
-	TRBJ2-7	few	TRBV5-1	CASSLGTVNYEQYF	TGCGCCAGCAGCTTGGGGACAGTAAACTACGAGCAGTACTTC
TRBD2	TRBJ2-7	-	TRBV18	CASSPSASGKWNEQYF	TGTGCCAGCTCACCTTCGGCTAGCGGGAAGTGGAACGAGCAGTACTTC
-	TRBJ2-1	few	TRBV7-3	CASSLSGLNEQFF	TGTGCCAGCAGCTTATCCGGACTCAATGAGCAGTTCTTC
-	TRBJ2-3	once	TRBV24-1	CVTSDPARGRTDTQYF	TGTGTCACCAGTGATCCAGCCAGGGGACGCACAGATACGCAGTATTTT
-	TRBJ1-1	-	TRBV27	CASSLNAPGLEAFF	TGTGCCAGCAGTTTAAATGCCCCAGGGCTGGAAGCTTTCTTT
-	TRBJ2-1	-	TRBV12-3/TRBV12-4	CASSPVGEQFF	TGTGCCAGCAGCCCCGTCGGTGAGCAGTTCTTC
TRBD1	TRBJ2-1	many	TRBV29-1	CSVSGTGLYNEQFF	TGCAGCGTTAGTGGGACAGGGCTATACAATGAGCAGTTCTTC